The clone carrying this T cell receptor (beta chain) was recorded a few times. Donors gave about 9.3 milliliters of peripheral blood apiece. Through a sample-barcoded 5' primer and a J-beta primer mix, a second PCR was run for roughly 7 to 11 cycles. Unique molecular identifiers of 12 random nucleotides labeled each cDNA. TCRdb passed the 5' RACE reads through MiXCR, listing each CDR3 protein once. The repertoire holds about 1,800,000 distinct CDR3 sequences, with 25% to 30% as singletons. This specimen comes from a study of blood T cells in healthy people across ages. The length of the CDR3 is 17 residues. Germline CDR1 and CDR2: MNHEY and SVGEGT. Unmatched junction bases numbered 13, after V lost 7 bases and J lost 3 bases.

Sequenced input: blood. The TCR originated in a woman under 40 in good health. J is TRBJ2-7 and V is TRBV6-2 or TRBV6-3; 12 bases match TRBD1. For the CDR3, the DNA is TGTGCCAGCAATGGGGACAGGGGGCGGAATTTCTACTACGAGCAGTACTTC. It codes for CASNGDRGRNFYYEQYF.